Listed below are T cell receptor beta chains from one sample, sequenced in a study of PD-L1 blockade in urothelial cancer. Only in-frame clones appear in the TCRdb table, and some are missing; sequencing was by immunoSEQ multiplex PCR. The table shows more than 45,000 clones, with approximately 89% occurring only once. The material was PBMCs, obtained around atezolizumab (anti-PD-L1) treatment. Receptors were obtained from a man of 80 years or more with urothelial cancer. CDR3s include the opening cysteine and the closing phenylalanine or tryptophan. D genes are given only for firm matches. Size values are once, few and many counts, or a class for expanded clones, and some rows have none.

-	TRBD1	TRBV6-6	TRBJ1-2	TGTGCCACTCAGGGGGCTAACTATGGCTACACCTTC	CATQGANYGYTF
-	-	TRBV28	TRBJ2-7	TGTGCCTCTTCTACCGGGACTTCTCCCCCCGAGCAGTACTTC	CASSTGTSPPEQYF
-	-	TRBV19	TRBJ1-5	TGTGCCAGTAGTATGAGAGAGAGCAATCAGCCCCAGCATTTT	CASSMRESNQPQHF
-	-	TRBV5-4	TRBJ1-5	TGTGCCAGCAGCTTGCCAAATCAGCCCCAGCATTTT	CASSLPNQPQHF
medium-sized	TRBD1	TRBV6-5	TRBJ1-2	TGTGCCAGCAGTTCGACAGGGAGTAACTATGGCTACACCTTC	CASSSTGSNYGYTF
once	TRBD2	TRBV5-1	TRBJ2-7	TGCGCCAGCAGCTTGCGGGAGGGCAACTACGAGCAGTACTTC	CASSLREGNYEQYF
-	-	TRBV7-9	TRBJ2-5	TGTGCCAGCAGCTTCGGGCAGGGCCTCGGAGAGACCCAGTACTTC	CASSFGQGLGETQYF
-	TRBD1	TRBV19	TRBJ2-4	TGTGCCAGTAGGATACAGGGGAGTGACATTCAGTACTTC	CASRIQGSDIQYF
-	TRBD2	TRBV4-1	TRBJ2-5	TGCGCCAGCAGCCATTTCCTAGCGGAGAAGGGGGAGACCCAGTACTTC	CASSHFLAEKGETQYF
-	TRBD1	TRBV19	TRBJ2-1	TGTGCCAGTAGTATAGATACCGGGACAGCGGCCTACAATGAGCAGTTCTTC	CASSIDTGTAAYNEQFF
-	TRBD2	TRBV7-2	TRBJ2-1	TGTGCCAGCAGACTCGGACTAGCGGGACCCAGGAGTGAGCAGTTCTTC	CASRLGLAGPRSEQFF
-	TRBD1	TRBV30	TRBJ1-1	TGTGCCTGGAGTTCTTGGGACAGGGTCACTGAAGCTTTCTTT	CAWSSWDRVTEAFF
-	TRBD1	TRBV18	TRBJ1-2	TGTGCCAGCTCACCCGACAGGGCTTCTAACTATGGCTACACCTTC	CASSPDRASNYGYTF
-	TRBD1	TRBV9	TRBJ1-2	TGTGCCAGCACTAAAGACTCGACAGGGCCCTATGGCTACACCTTC	CASTKDSTGPYGYTF
-	TRBD1	TRBV27	TRBJ2-5	TGTGCCAGCAGTCCATCGACAGGGATGGAGACCCAGTACTTC	CASSPSTGMETQYF
-	-	TRBV6-1	TRBJ2-7	TGTGCCAGCAGTGATCCACCGACTCCCCTAAGCTCCTACGAGCAGTACTTC	CASSDPPTPLSSYEQYF
-	-	TRBV6-1	TRBJ2-7	TGTGCCAGCAGTTTAACCTACGAGCAGTACTTC	CASSLTYEQYF